These 30 T cell receptor beta chains share one sample of origin, sequenced in a study of blood T cell repertoires in COVID-19. Profiling relied on immunoSEQ multiplex PCR, and the TCRdb table lists in-frame clones only, not all of them. The sample contains about 69,000 clones, under 85% of which appear only once. Sequencing used peripheral blood. The source is a man in his fifties or sixties with acute or convalescent COVID-19.

The chain employs TRBV5-1 and TRBJ2-2, with 10 bases aligning to TRBD1. The J segment lost 3 bases and the V segment lost 1 base, leaving 9 bases of the junction unmatched. This CDR3 has 18 amino acids. Germline assignment: CDR1 SGHRS and CDR2 YFSETQ. CDR3 nucleotide sequence: TGCGCCAGCAGCTTGCGACAGGGGGCGTGGGGTGACACCGGGGAGCTGTTTTTT. As protein: CASSLRQGAWGDTGELFF.

The chain employs TRBV5-4 and TRBJ2-7; possibly TRBD1 for D (5 bases). V was shortened by 2 bases and J by 4 bases, with 19 bases between the two germline ends. The germline V gene has CDR1 SGHNT and CDR2 YYREEE (reference sequence). The CDR3 loop spans 16 amino acids. This CDR3 reads CASSFFGGDSHYEQYF. DNA for the CDR3: TGTGCCAGCAGCTTTTTTGGTGGTGACAGCCATTACGAGCAGTACTTC.

Here the CDR3 reads CASSLQGWDTGELFF. As DNA, the CDR3 is TGTGCCAGCTCATTACAGGGCTGGGACACCGGGGAGCTGTTTTTT. The chain carries TRBV18 and TRBJ2-2; possible D gene TRBD1, 6 bases. The CDR3 spans 15 residues. Trimming left V 5 bases short and J 3 bases short, with 13 bases between. Germline loops: CDR1 KGHSH, CDR2 LQKENI.

This clone was picked up one time. The chain has TRBV3-1 (or the pseudogene TRBV3-2) and TRBJ1-6, with no clear D. Deletions cut 4 bases from V and 8 bases from J, with 15 bases between. This CDR3 region has 15 residues. Germline CDR1 is LGHDT and CDR2 is YNNKEL (reference sequence). The CDR3: CASSLRRSTYSPLHF. The DNA for the CDR3 is TGTGCCAGCAGCCTTAGGCGGTCCACTTATTCACCCCTCCACTTT.

This chain links TRBV4-2 with TRBJ2-1, with D perhaps matching TRBD1 (5 bases). Trimming cost V 4 bases and J 4 bases, with 8 bases left between them. Germline lookup yields CDR1 LGHNA and CDR2 YNFKEQ. The CDR3 spans 13 residues. The CDR3 reads CASSRGHYNEQFF. The CDR3 DNA is TGTGCCAGCAGCCGGGGCCATTACAATGAGCAGTTCTTC.

V gene TRBV5-4 combines with J gene TRBJ2-5; TRBD2 matches at 14 bases. Germline V lookup: CDR1 SGHNT, CDR2 YYREEE (reference sequence). This CDR3 contains 16 residues. Trimming cost V 3 bases and J 7 bases; bases outside gene matches: 8. The CDR3 nucleotides are TGTGCCAGCAGCTCCATGACTAGCGGGGGGGCAGGGACCCAGTACTTC. Its translation: CASSSMTSGGAGTQYF.

The genes are TRBV12-5 and TRBJ1-5; D remains ambiguous. The germline V and J ends were trimmed by 10 bases and 5 bases, with 15 bases remaining between them. The CDR3 is made up of 13 amino acids. The germline V gene encodes CDR1 LGHNT and CDR2 FRNRAP. The CDR3 loop reads CATSRGMDQPQHF. CDR3 DNA: TGTGCTACCTCTAGAGGGATGGATCAGCCCCAGCATTTT.

The count of this clone is one. The genes are TRBV18 and TRBJ2-2; TRBD1 agrees at 7 bases. Per germline, CDR1 KGHSH and CDR2 LQKENI. Losses at the gene ends were 0 bases for V and 4 bases for J; bases not matched to a gene: 5. The CDR3 has 16 amino acids. CDR3 region: CASSPPRDRTTGELFF. The CDR3 nucleotides are TGTGCCAGCTCACCACCACGGGACAGAACCACCGGGGAGCTGTTTTTT.

The chain is built from TRBV6-5 and TRBJ1-2, with a weak D call TRBD1 (6 bases). CDR3 length equals 15 residues. V was trimmed by 7 bases and J by 5 bases, leaving 20 bases between them. In germline, CDR1 is MNHEY, CDR2 SVGAGI. In DNA, the CDR3 is TGTGCCAGCATACCCGGGACACCACAAAAGTATGGCTACACCTTC. Protein sequence: CASIPGTPQKYGYTF.

Turning to this clone: Other DNA sequences in the sample encode the same CDR3. The chain has TRBV5-1 and TRBJ1-2; 7 bases are shared with TRBD1. Trimming at V came to 1 base and at J to 3 bases, leaving 0 bases not matched to a gene. Germline CDR1 reads SGHRS; CDR2 reads YFSETQ. The CDR3 runs 13 residues. The CDR3 DNA sequence: TGCGCCAGCAGCTTGCAGGGGGACTATGGCTACACCTTC. Residues: CASSLQGDYGYTF.

The chain has TRBV19 and TRBJ1-2; 9 nucleotides align to TRBD1. Germline CDR1 reads LNHDA; CDR2 reads SQIVND (reference sequence). V lost 4 bases and J lost 0; bases outside the gene matches: 6. The CDR3 extends over 16 amino acids. The CDR3 DNA follows: TGTGCCAGTAGTAGATCCACAGGGGGCCCTAACTATGGCTACACCTTC. It translates to CASSRSTGGPNYGYTF.

The J gene is TRBJ2-5, the V gene TRBV20-1; D is possibly TRBD2 (6 bases). Trimming stripped 4 bases from V and 4 bases from J, with 7 bases between. This CDR3 is built from 11 residues. Germline assignment: CDR1 DFQATT and CDR2 SNEGSKA (reference sequence). CDR3 in amino acids: CSAKEGETQYF. CDR3 sequence (DNA): TGCAGTGCTAAGGAGGGAGAGACCCAGTACTTC.

The V and J genes are TRBV3-1 (or the pseudogene TRBV3-2) and TRBJ1-1; D ambiguous. V lost 3 bases and J lost 0, with 8 bases in between. CDR3 length: 14 amino acids. Germline V gene data show CDR1 as LGHDT and CDR2 as YNNKEL (reference sequence). CDR3 DNA sequence: TGTGCCAGCAGCCACGGAGGGTTGAACACTGAAGCTTTCTTT. It translates to CASSHGGLNTEAFF.

This chain connects TRBV21-1 to TRBJ1-5; the table's D call of TRBD1 was not tested on the DNA. TRBV21-1 is noted as a pseudogene. The CDR3 spans 16 residues. CDR3 loop: CASSKEGDSRNQPQHF. CDR3 nucleotides: TGTGCCAGCAGCAAAGAGGGTGACAGTAGGAATCAGCCCCAGCATTTT.

This clone was detected a few times. The chain links TRBV2 to TRBJ1-1, with a tentative D call TRBD1 (5 bases). The germline V gene encodes CDR1 SNHLY and CDR2 FYNNEI. The V end was cut by 9 bases, the J end by 1 base, with 12 bases between. This CDR3 contains 13 residues. In nucleotides, the CDR3 is TGTGCCAGTCTGACAGAATCGAACACTGAAGCTTTCTTT. Amino acids: CASLTESNTEAFF.

The chain joins TRBV10-3 to TRBJ1-2; a weak D match, TRBD1 (6 bases). The V end was cut by 2 bases, the J end by 0 bases, with 16 bases between. The germline V gene encodes CDR1 ENHRY and CDR2 SYGVKD. CDR3 length: 17 residues. CDR3 region: CAISERGAAASNYGYTF. Written as DNA, the CDR3 is TGTGCCATCAGTGAGCGGGGGGCGGCGGCATCTAACTATGGCTACACCTTC.

This clone was detected a few times. J is TRBJ1-2 and V is TRBV24-1; possible D gene TRBD1, 6 bases. This CDR3 comprises 12 residues. Deletions cut 4 bases from V and 5 bases from J, with 7 bases between. Germline V gene data show CDR1 as KGHDR and CDR2 as SFDVKD. CDR3 DNA: TGTGCCACCAGTGACAGGGGTTATGGCTACACCTTC. It specifies CATSDRGYGYTF.

J is TRBJ2-1 and V is TRBV5-6; 10 bases fit TRBD2. The CDR3 contains 16 residues. V trimming: 4 bases; J trimming: 10 bases; junction bases outside the gene matches: 14. CDR1 SGHDT and CDR2 YYEEEE come from the germline V gene. DNA for the CDR3: TGTGCCAGCAGCCCGAGGACTAGCGGCCCGCGGAGGGAGCAGTTCTTC. Amino acid sequence: CASSPRTSGPRREQFF.

This clone has only a few counts. The chain uses TRBV7-9 and TRBJ2-2; D perhaps matches TRBD2 (5 bases). Trimming took off 5 bases at V and 0 bases at J, with 7 bases between the two ends. Germline CDR1 reads SEHNR; CDR2 reads FQNEAQ (reference sequence). This CDR3 has 14 residues. Here the CDR3 DNA reads TGTGCCAGCAGCACGGACTCGAACACCGGGGAGCTGTTTTTT. Residues: CASSTDSNTGELFF.

J is TRBJ2-5 and V is TRBV19; D remains ambiguous. Trimming left V 3 bases short and J 3 bases short, with 14 bases between. Looked up from germline, CDR1 is LNHDA and CDR2 is SQIVND (reference sequence). The CDR3 covers 15 residues. CDR3 residues: CASSIQSQPEETQYF. The CDR3 DNA reads TGTGCCAGTAGTATTCAATCACAGCCCGAAGAGACCCAGTACTTC.

V is TRBV12-3 or TRBV12-4 and J is TRBJ1-2, with 8 nucleotides matching TRBD1. Germline trimming cut 1 base from V and 5 bases from J; bases unmatched to any gene: 0. The CDR3 loop spans 13 amino acids. Written as DNA, the CDR3 is TGTGCCAGCAGTTTAGGGACAGGGTATGGCTACACCTTC. Protein product: CASSLGTGYGYTF.

The rearrangement links TRBV10-3 to TRBJ2-7; the D gene is possibly TRBD1 (6 bases). This CDR3 has 13 amino acids. V shed 3 bases and J shed 5 bases, with 11 bases lying between them. The germline gives CDR1 ENHRY, CDR2 SYGVKD. The CDR3 is CAISEVQGNEQYF. The CDR3 bases are TGTGCCATCAGTGAAGTACAGGGAAACGAGCAGTACTTC.

In this sample, this clone turned up a few times. V usage is TRBV4-3 and J usage is TRBJ2-5, with TRBD1 matching over 12 bases. Trimming at V came to 1 base and at J to 1 base, leaving 10 bases not matched to a gene. Germline-derived CDR1 and CDR2 are LGHNA and YSLEER. This CDR3 has 19 residues. The CDR3 reads CASSQGGTGQGASQETQYF. CDR3 nucleotides: TGCGCCAGCAGCCAAGGGGGGACGGGACAGGGGGCGAGCCAAGAGACCCAGTACTTC.

The CDR3 loop reads CASSVLAGGYGYTF. The CDR3 DNA reads as TGTGCCAGCAGTGTGTTGGCAGGGGGGTATGGCTACACCTTC. V gene TRBV2 combines with J gene TRBJ1-2; 7 bases align to TRBD1. The CDR3 is made up of 14 amino acids. CDR1 SNHLY and CDR2 FYNNEI come from the germline V gene. V was pared by 4 bases and J by 5 bases, with 7 bases of the junction left unmatched.

V and J are TRBV5-4 and TRBJ1-2; TRBD1 matches 9 bases. The V segment lost 0 bases and the J segment 2 bases; nucleotides outside the gene matches: 2. The CDR3 loop spans 15 amino acids. Germline loops: CDR1 SGHNT, CDR2 YYREEE (reference sequence). The CDR3 reads CASSLAGTGNYGYTF. The CDR3 coding sequence is TGTGCCAGCAGCTTGGCCGGGACAGGGAACTATGGCTACACCTTC.

The J gene is TRBJ2-7, the V gene TRBV6-5, with D possibly matching TRBD1 (6 bases). Per germline, CDR1 MNHEY and CDR2 SVGAGI. Trimming cost V 6 bases and J 6 bases, with 15 bases left between them. The CDR3 is made up of 13 amino acids. CDR3 residues: CASRRDTVREQYF. For the CDR3, the DNA is TGTGCCAGCAGACGGGACACCGTCCGCGAGCAGTACTTC.

This clone was counted only a few times. This sequence joins TRBV19 and TRBJ1-5; D is undetermined. V was shortened by 5 bases and J by 1 base, with 15 bases between the two germline ends. Looked up from germline, CDR1 is LNHDA and CDR2 is SQIVND (reference sequence). The CDR3 runs to 16 residues. For the CDR3, the DNA is TGTGCCAGTAGTCGTGGCAACCTAGGAAGCAATCAGCCCCAGCATTTT. Protein: CASSRGNLGSNQPQHF.

The V and J genes are TRBV5-8 and TRBJ2-5; TRBD2 agrees at 11 bases. The junction had 8 bases not matched to a gene; V was cut back by 2 bases and J by 2 bases. The CDR3 extends over 17 amino acids. Germline lookup yields CDR1 SGHTS and CDR2 YDEGEE. The CDR3 reads CASSFLAGGRKQETQYF. Here the CDR3 DNA reads TGTGCCAGCAGCTTTCTAGCGGGGGGTAGGAAACAAGAGACCCAGTACTTC.

A note on this clone: Distinct nucleotide sequences in the sample also encode this CDR3. V gene TRBV2 combines with J gene TRBJ2-5; 11 bases agree with TRBD1. CDR1 is SNHLY and CDR2 is FYNNEI in the germline V gene. This CDR3 is 13 amino acids long. With V trimmed by 8 bases and J by 5 bases, 4 bases remained unmatched. The CDR3 reads CASSGTGGETQYF. CDR3 in DNA: TGTGCCAGCTCCGGGACAGGGGGGGAGACCCAGTACTTC.

This clone showed up just a few times. The chain is built from TRBV9 and TRBJ2-4; 7 nucleotides agree with TRBD2. With V trimmed by 6 bases and J by 3 bases, 9 bases remained unmatched. Germline V lookup: CDR1 SGDLS, CDR2 YYNGEE. CDR3 length: 15 amino acids. The CDR3 coding sequence is TGTGCCAGCAACGGAGGGAGGGACGGCAAAAACATTCAGTACTTC. This codes for CASNGGRDGKNIQYF.